This passage covers 20 T cell receptor beta chains from one sample sequenced in a study of shared clonotypes between healthy human individuals. Assay used: immunoSEQ multiplex PCR; TCRdb lists only in-frame clones, some missing. The sample includes roughly 650,000 clones, around 97% seen only once; the top ten take approximately 0.057%. Sample: naive CD4+ T cells sorted from blood. Subset defined: CD45RA+ positively selected. These receptor sequences come from a woman younger than 45 in good health.

The V gene is TRBV5-6, the J gene TRBJ2-3; a weak D match, TRBD1 (5 bases). V dropped 5 bases and J dropped 8 bases, with 15 bases sitting between them. This CDR3 comprises 13 residues. Germline V gives CDR1 SGHDT, CDR2 YYEEEE. CDR3 DNA sequence: TGTGCCAGCAGAGGGGCTCCACTTGGTACGCAGTATTTT. Amino acid sequence: CASRGAPLGTQYF.

The chain has TRBV29-1 and TRBJ1-1; unclear D gene. This CDR3 has 14 residues. V was cut by 6 bases and J by 0 bases, with 14 bases left in between. Germline CDR1 is SQVTM and CDR2 is ANQGSEA. This CDR3 is CSVGKLQLNTEAFF. In DNA form, the CDR3 reads TGCAGCGTGGGGAAACTACAGTTGAACACTGAAGCTTTCTTT.

The V and J genes are TRBV5-1 and TRBJ2-3; 7 bases fit TRBD2. With V trimmed by 0 bases and J by 1 base, 5 bases remained unmatched. The CDR3 has 16 amino acids. Per the germline V gene, CDR1 is SGHRS and CDR2 is YFSETQ. As DNA, the CDR3 is TGCGCCAGCAGCTTGGCGGGGCTAGCGGGCACAGATACGCAGTATTTT. Protein: CASSLAGLAGTDTQYF.

This clone showed up just a few times. J is TRBJ1-1 and V is TRBV28; D ambiguous. Germline CDR1 MDHEN, CDR2 SYDVKM. There are 12 residues in the CDR3. V lost 7 bases, J lost 10 bases, and 16 bases lay in between. CDR3 in amino acids: CASTEAWGSAFF. CDR3 nucleotides: TGTGCCAGCACCGAGGCCTGGGGTTCAGCTTTCTTT.

The CDR3 DNA reads TGCGCCAGCAGTTCTCCCGAGGGGGGTACTAATGAAAAACTGTTTTTT. Its protein is CASSSPEGGTNEKLFF. V gene TRBV5-1 combines with J gene TRBJ1-4; the D gene is possibly TRBD1 (6 bases). Germline V lookup: CDR1 SGHRS, CDR2 YFSETQ. This CDR3 comprises 16 residues. V dropped 5 bases and J dropped 2 bases, with 16 bases sitting between them.

The chain joins TRBV4-2 to TRBJ1-2, with a tentative D call TRBD1 (6 bases). The ends were cut back, 5 bases at V and 7 bases at J, with 11 bases in the middle. The CDR3 is made up of 12 amino acids. Germline V gene data show CDR1 as LGHNA and CDR2 as YNFKEQ. The CDR3 protein is CASSLEQGGYTF. DNA for the CDR3: TGTGCCAGCAGCTTGGAACAGGGTGGCTACACCTTC.

Written as DNA, the CDR3 is TGTGCCAGCAGCAAGGACAGCTCCTACGAGCAGTACTTC. Protein: CASSKDSSYEQYF. The chain combines TRBV11-3 with TRBJ2-7; weak D call: TRBD1 (6 bases). This CDR3 is built from 13 residues. V shed 5 bases and J shed 0 bases, with 8 bases lying between them. The germline CDR1 and CDR2 sequences are SGHNT and YENEEA.

The rearrangement joins TRBV5-1 to TRBJ2-5; D possibly uses TRBD1 or TRBD2 (6 bases each). This CDR3 is built from 13 residues. Germline CDR1 is SGHRS and CDR2 is YFSETQ. The V and J ends lost 5 bases and 6 bases respectively, with 14 bases between them. The CDR3 here is CASRTGASKTQYF. CDR3 bases: TGCGCCAGCAGAACGGGGGCCTCAAAGACCCAGTACTTC. The entire variable domain, with the rest obtained from reference TRBV5-1 and TRBJ2-5, is as follows: KAGVTQTPRYLIKTRGQQVTLSCSPISGHRSVSWYQQTPGQGLQFLFEYFSETQRNKGNFPGRFSGRQFSNSRSEMNVSTLELGDSALYLCASRTGASKTQYFGPGTRLLVL.

The CDR3 sequence: CAARLAGGHNEQFF. In DNA, the CDR3 is TGTGCCGCCAGACTAGCGGGAGGGCACAATGAGCAGTTCTTC. The chain has TRBV10-3 and TRBJ2-1; 14 bases are a match to TRBD2. CDR1 is ENHRY, CDR2 SYGVKD, per germline. This CDR3 region has 14 residues. The V segment lost 11 bases and the J segment 5 bases; nucleotides outside the gene matches: 5.

This chain joins TRBV6-1 and TRBJ1-1; 7 nucleotides align to TRBD1. The germline V gene has CDR1 MNHNS and CDR2 SASEGT. J was trimmed by 6 bases and V by 1 base; bases with no gene match: 5. This CDR3 contains 14 residues. Here the CDR3 DNA reads TGTGCCAGCAGTGAAGGGCAGGGGGTATCTGAAGCTTTCTTT. This encodes CASSEGQGVSEAFF.

The V gene is TRBV7-6, the J gene TRBJ2-5; TRBD2 agrees at 10 bases. Germline values: CDR1 SGHVS, CDR2 FNYEAQ. V trimming: 4 bases; J trimming: 4 bases; junction bases outside the gene matches: 9. CDR3 length: 16 residues. CDR3 loop: CASSSQASGRRETQYF. Here the CDR3 DNA reads TGTGCCAGCAGCTCGCAGGCTAGCGGGAGAAGAGAGACCCAGTACTTC.

The V gene is TRBV28, the J gene TRBJ2-7, with D uncertain. The CDR3 has 12 amino acids. Per the germline V gene, CDR1 is MDHEN and CDR2 is SYDVKM. V lost 6 bases and J lost 2, with 8 bases in between. The CDR3, as DNA: TGTGCCAGCAGGCCGTCACCCTACGAGCAGTACTTC. Its protein is CASRPSPYEQYF. The full variable domain, its missing parts supplied by reference TRBV28 and TRBJ2-7, is DVKVTQSSRYLVKRTGEKVFLECVQDMDHENMFWYRQDPGLGLRLIYFSYDVKMKEKGDIPEGYSVSREKKERFSLILESASTNQTSMYLCASRPSPYEQYFGPGTRLTVT.

This chain links TRBV28 with TRBJ1-1; 7 bases align to TRBD1. The J segment lost 5 bases and the V segment lost 7 bases, leaving 4 bases of the junction unmatched. The CDR3 consists of 12 residues. Per germline, CDR1 MDHEN and CDR2 SYDVKM. Here the CDR3 DNA reads TGTGCCAGCATATTACAGGGGACTGAAGCTTTCTTT. This sequence encodes CASILQGTEAFF.

V usage is TRBV28 and J usage is TRBJ2-5; D call uncertain. The V end lost 6 bases, the J end lost 3 bases, and 5 bases lay between the germline ends. Germline-derived CDR1 and CDR2 are MDHEN and SYDVKM. This CDR3 region has 11 residues. CDR3 sequence reads: CASRYKETQYF. The CDR3 coding sequence is TGTGCCAGCAGATACAAAGAGACCCAGTACTTC.

This chain uses TRBV18 with TRBJ2-5; 8 bases match TRBD1. Germline V gives CDR1 KGHSH, CDR2 LQKENI. V dropped 2 bases and J dropped 2; count of bases not matched to a gene: 10. The length of the CDR3 is 17 residues. CDR3 nucleotide sequence: TGTGCCAGCTCACCAATGAGGACAGGGTCGGGGCAAGAGACCCAGTACTTC. Residues: CASSPMRTGSGQETQYF.

This clone has just one count. The rearrangement links TRBV7-8 to TRBJ2-5; tentative D call: TRBD2 (7 bases). V was clipped by 2 bases and J by 4 bases, with 14 bases between them. Germline V lookup: CDR1 SGHVS, CDR2 FQNEAQ. The CDR3 is 15 residues long. In DNA form, the CDR3 reads TGTGCCAGCAGCTTACTCGGGGGAGGGGGAGAGACCCAGTACTTC. It codes for CASSLLGGGGETQYF.

This rearrangement joins TRBV10-2 to TRBJ2-7, with D possibly matching TRBD2 (6 bases). The CDR3 runs 14 residues. V gave up 3 bases and J gave up 2 bases, with 11 bases separating them. Germline lookup yields CDR1 WSHSY and CDR2 SAAADI. The CDR3 coding sequence is TGCGCCAGCAGTGATCAGCGGGTCACCTACGAGCAGTACTTC. It codes for CASSDQRVTYEQYF.

The chain joins TRBV2 to TRBJ2-3, with no clear D. The V gene's germline CDR1 is SNHLY and CDR2 FYNNEI. Trimming took off 8 bases at V and 2 bases at J, with 11 bases between the two ends. CDR3 length: 13 residues. In DNA form, the CDR3 reads TGTGCCAGCCTTTCTGAGTCCACAGATACGCAGTATTTT. Translating gives CASLSESTDTQYF.

V usage is TRBV5-6 and J usage is TRBJ2-5, with 7 bases that match TRBD1. V lost 0 bases and J lost 1; bases outside the gene matches: 3. Per the germline V gene, CDR1 is SGHDT and CDR2 is YYEEEE. This CDR3 has 15 amino acids. The CDR3 protein is CASSLAGQIQETQYF. CDR3 DNA sequence: TGTGCCAGCAGCTTGGCGGGACAGATCCAAGAGACCCAGTACTTC.

V gene TRBV15 combines with J gene TRBJ2-7, with 9 bases fitting TRBD2. V was clipped by 0 bases and J by 2 bases; unmatched bases: 11. The CDR3 spans 18 residues. CDR1 and CDR2 from the germline V gene are LNHNV and YYDKDF (reference sequence). The CDR3 region is CATSRDRNSGSLTYEQYF. The CDR3 DNA reads as TGTGCCACCAGCAGAGATCGAAATAGCGGGAGCCTAACCTACGAGCAGTACTTC.